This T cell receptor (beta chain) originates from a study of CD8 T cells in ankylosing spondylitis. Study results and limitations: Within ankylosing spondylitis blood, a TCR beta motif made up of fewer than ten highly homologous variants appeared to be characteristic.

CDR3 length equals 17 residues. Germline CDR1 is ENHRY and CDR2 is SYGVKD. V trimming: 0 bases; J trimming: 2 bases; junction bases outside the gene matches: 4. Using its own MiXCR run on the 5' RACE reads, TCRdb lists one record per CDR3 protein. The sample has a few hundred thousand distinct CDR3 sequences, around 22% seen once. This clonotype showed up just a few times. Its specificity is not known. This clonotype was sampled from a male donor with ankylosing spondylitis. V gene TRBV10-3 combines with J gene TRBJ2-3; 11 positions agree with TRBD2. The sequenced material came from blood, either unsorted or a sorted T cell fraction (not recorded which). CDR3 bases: TGTGCCATCAGTGAGTCGTCTAGCGGGAGGAACACAGATACGCAGTATTTT. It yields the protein CAISESSSGRNTDTQYF.